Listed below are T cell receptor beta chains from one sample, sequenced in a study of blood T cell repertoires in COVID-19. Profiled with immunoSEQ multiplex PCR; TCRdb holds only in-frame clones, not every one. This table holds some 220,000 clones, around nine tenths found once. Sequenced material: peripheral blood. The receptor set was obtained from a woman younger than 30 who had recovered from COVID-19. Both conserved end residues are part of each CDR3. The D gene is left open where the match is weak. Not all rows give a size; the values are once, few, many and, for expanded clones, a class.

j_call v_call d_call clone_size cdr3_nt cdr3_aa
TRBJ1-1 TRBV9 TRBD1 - TGTGCCAGCAGCGTAGCCGGACAGGGGAACACTGAAGCTTTCTTT CASSVAGQGNTEAFF
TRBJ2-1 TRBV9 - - TGTGCCAGCAGCCAGATTAGCGGAAGCTCCTACAATGAGCAGTTCTTC CASSQISGSSYNEQFF
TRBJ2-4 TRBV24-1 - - TGTGCCACCCCGGGGGATTCCAAAAACATTCAGTACTTC CATPGDSKNIQYF
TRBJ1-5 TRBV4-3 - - TGCGCCAGCAGCCAAGACTGGAGTAGTCATCAGCCCCAGCATTTT CASSQDWSSHQPQHF
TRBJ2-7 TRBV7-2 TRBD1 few TGTGCCAGCAGCCCCGTTTGGGACAGCTACGAGCAGTACTTC CASSPVWDSYEQYF
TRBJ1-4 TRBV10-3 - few TGTGCCATCAGTGATCGGGGAACTAATGAAAAACTGTTTTTT CAISDRGTNEKLFF
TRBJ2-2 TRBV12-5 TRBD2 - TGTGCTAGTGGCCCGGGACTAGCGGGAGGGCGAGACGGGGAGCTGTTTTTT CASGPGLAGGRDGELFF
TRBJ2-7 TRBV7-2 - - TGTGCCAGCAGCTTACAGGGTTCTATTTACGAGCAGTACTTC CASSLQGSIYEQYF
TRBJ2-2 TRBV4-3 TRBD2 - TGCGCCAGCAGCCAAGATCCACCGGGACTAGCGGCAACCGGGGAGCTGTTTTTT CASSQDPPGLAATGELFF
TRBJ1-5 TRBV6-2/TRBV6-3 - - TGTGCCAGCAGCCCCGGGGGGCGGCAGCCCCAGCATTTT CASSPGGRQPQHF
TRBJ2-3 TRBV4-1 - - TGCGCCAGCAGCCGCACTAGCACAGATACGCAGTATTTT CASSRTSTDTQYF
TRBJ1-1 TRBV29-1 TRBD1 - TGCAGCGTCGTTAGACAGGGGAACACTGAAGCTTTCTTT CSVVRQGNTEAFF
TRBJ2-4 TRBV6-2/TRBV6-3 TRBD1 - TGTGCCAGCAGTTTCAGTCGCCGGGACAGCGCTTTTGCCAAAAACATTCAGTACTTC CASSFSRRDSAFAKNIQYF
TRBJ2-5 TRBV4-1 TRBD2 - TGCGCCAGCAGCTTCGGACTAGCGGACCAAGAGACCCAGTACTTC CASSFGLADQETQYF
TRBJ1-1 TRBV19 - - TGTGCCAGTAGTATTGGTCAGGGGCGCTGGGGCACTGAAGCTTTCTTT CASSIGQGRWGTEAFF
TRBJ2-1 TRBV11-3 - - TGTGCCAGCAGCCGTGGACTATCTACTAGGAATGAGCAGTTCTTC CASSRGLSTRNEQFF
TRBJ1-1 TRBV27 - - TGTGCCAGCAGTTTGGGCGAGAACACTGAAGCTTTCTTT CASSLGENTEAFF
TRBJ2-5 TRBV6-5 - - TGTGCCAGCAGTTCAGGGTTGGAGACCCAGTACTTC CASSSGLETQYF
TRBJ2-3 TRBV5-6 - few TGTGCCAGCAGCCCCTTCACAGATACGCAGTATTTT CASSPFTDTQYF
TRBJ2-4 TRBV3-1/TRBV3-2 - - TGTGCCAGCAGCCGAGTGGAGAGGGCTAAAAACATTCAGTACTTC CASSRVERAKNIQYF
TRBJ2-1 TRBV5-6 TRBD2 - TGTGCCAGCAGCTTGCTGACTAGCGGAAATCCCCAATACAATGAGCAGTTCTTC CASSLLTSGNPQYNEQFF
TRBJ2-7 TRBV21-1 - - TGTGCCAGCAGCTTGGGACATCCTTACGAGCAGTACTTC CASSLGHPYEQYF
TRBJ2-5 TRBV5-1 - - TGCGCCAGCAGCTTGGGACAACCGGAGACCCAGTACTTC CASSLGQPETQYF
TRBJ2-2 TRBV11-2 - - TGTGCCAGCAGCCGACAGACCAACACCGGGGAGCTGTTTTTT CASSRQTNTGELFF
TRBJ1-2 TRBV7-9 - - TGTGCCAGCAGCTTAGTGGCGGGGGCTAGAGGTGGCTACACCTTC CASSLVAGARGGYTF
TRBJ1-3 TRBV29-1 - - TGCAGCGTTGTCGGGGGCTCTGGAAACACCATATATTTT CSVVGGSGNTIYF
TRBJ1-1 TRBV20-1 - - TGCAGTGCTTACGAGGACACTGAAGCTTTCTTT CSAYEDTEAFF
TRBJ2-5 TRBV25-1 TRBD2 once TGTGCCAGCAGTACTAGCGGGAGGAGGGAGACCCAGTACTTC CASSTSGRRETQYF
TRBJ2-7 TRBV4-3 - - TGCGCCAGCAGCCAAGACAGGGCCCTACTCTACGAGCAGTACTTC CASSQDRALLYEQYF
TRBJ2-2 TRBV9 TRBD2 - TGTGCCAGCAGCCCCCAGGTAGCGGGAGTCTCCGGGGAGCTGTTTTTT CASSPQVAGVSGELFF
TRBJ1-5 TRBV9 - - TGTGCCAGCCCCTATAGCAATCAGCCCCAGCATTTT CASPYSNQPQHF
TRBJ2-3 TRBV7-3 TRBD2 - TGTGCCAGCACCCCTCGACTAGCGGGAGTCCGTGGAGATACGCAGTATTTT CASTPRLAGVRGDTQYF
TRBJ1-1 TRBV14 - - TGTGCCAGCAGCCAAGATATGGCCACACTGAACACTGAAGCTTTCTTT CASSQDMATLNTEAFF